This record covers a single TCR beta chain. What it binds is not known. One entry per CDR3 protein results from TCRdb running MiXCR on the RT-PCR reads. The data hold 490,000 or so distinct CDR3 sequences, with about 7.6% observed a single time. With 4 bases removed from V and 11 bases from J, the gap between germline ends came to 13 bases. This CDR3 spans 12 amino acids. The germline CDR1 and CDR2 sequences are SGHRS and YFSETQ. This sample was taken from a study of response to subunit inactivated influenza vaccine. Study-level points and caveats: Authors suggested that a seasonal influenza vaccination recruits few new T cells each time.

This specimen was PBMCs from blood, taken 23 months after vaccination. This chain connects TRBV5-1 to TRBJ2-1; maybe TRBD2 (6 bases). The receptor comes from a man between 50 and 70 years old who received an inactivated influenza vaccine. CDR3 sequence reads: CASSTRDLKQFF. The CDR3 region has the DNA TGCGCCAGCAGCACCCGGGACTTGAAGCAGTTCTTC.